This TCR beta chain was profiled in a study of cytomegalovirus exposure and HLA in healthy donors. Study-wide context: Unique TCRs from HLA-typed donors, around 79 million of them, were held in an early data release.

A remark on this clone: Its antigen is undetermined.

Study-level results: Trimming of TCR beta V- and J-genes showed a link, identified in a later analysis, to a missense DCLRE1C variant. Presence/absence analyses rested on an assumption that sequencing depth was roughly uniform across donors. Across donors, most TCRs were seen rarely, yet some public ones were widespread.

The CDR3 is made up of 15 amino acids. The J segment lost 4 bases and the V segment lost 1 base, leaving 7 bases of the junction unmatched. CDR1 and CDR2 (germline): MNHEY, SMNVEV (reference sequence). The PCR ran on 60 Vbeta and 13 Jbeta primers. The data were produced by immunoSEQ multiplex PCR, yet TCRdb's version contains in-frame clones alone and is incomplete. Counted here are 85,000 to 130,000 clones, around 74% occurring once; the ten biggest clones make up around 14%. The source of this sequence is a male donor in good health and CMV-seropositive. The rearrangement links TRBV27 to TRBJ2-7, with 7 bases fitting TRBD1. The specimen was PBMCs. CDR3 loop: CASSLFTGESYEQYF. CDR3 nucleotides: TGTGCCAGCAGTTTATTTACAGGGGAGAGTTACGAGCAGTACTTC.